The present TCR beta chain was sequenced within a study of T cell changes during pregnancy in multiple sclerosis. The CDR3 spans 15 residues. Germline assignment: CDR1 SGDLS and CDR2 YYNGEE. The ends were cut back, 3 bases at V and 1 base at J, with 13 bases in the middle. The repertoire was sequenced with immunoSEQ multiplex PCR; TCRdb's copy has only in-frame clones and lacks some. This sample has 20,000 to 25,000 clones, with approximately 90% found just once. Sequences were derived from CD4+ T cells from peripheral blood mononuclear cells, sampled in the third trimester of pregnancy. The J gene is TRBJ1-1, the V gene TRBV9; D not certain. The source is a female donor with multiple sclerosis, enrolled in a pregnancy study. The chain's CDR3 is CASSGGRRGNTEAFF. The CDR3 bases are TGTGCCAGCAGCGGCGGGCGGCGAGGGAACACTGAAGCTTTCTTT.